This T cell receptor beta chain was captured in a study of cytomegalovirus exposure and HLA in healthy donors. Study context: The Caucasian-associated ancestry cluster contained 81% of the roughly 400 genotyped donors.

It was with 60 Vbeta and 13 Jbeta primers that the PCR ran. Sequencing was performed with immunoSEQ multiplex PCR; in TCRdb, only in-frame clones are kept and a portion is missing. Among about 130,000 clones listed, around four fifths were seen once. Study-level findings and limits: Among TCR beta chains, those listed as cytomegalovirus-associated numbered roughly 150.

Concerning this clone: Antigen: not known.

V dropped 2 bases and J dropped 3; count of bases not matched to a gene: 9. Germline values: CDR1 ENHRY, CDR2 SYGVKD. CDR3 length equals 16 residues. The receptor comes from a man younger than 35 in good health and CMV-seropositive. The J gene is TRBJ2-7, the V gene TRBV10-3; TRBD2 matches 8 bases. Sequencing was performed on PBMCs. The CDR3 DNA reads TGTGCCATCAGTGAGCCGGGGGGGGGTCAGTTCTACGAGCAGTACTTC. It encodes CAISEPGGGQFYEQYF.